Listed below are T cell receptor beta chains from one sample, sequenced in a study of blood T cell repertoires in COVID-19. TCRdb keeps only in-frame clones here, not all; method: immunoSEQ multiplex PCR. The data contain a few hundred thousand clones, 89% of them singletons. Sequencing was carried out using peripheral blood. These receptors were taken from a woman in her twenties or thirties with COVID-19, enrolled during active disease. Each CDR3 is given with its conserved first and last residue. The D gene is left open where the match is weak. The size of a clone is reported for some rows only, either as once, few or many, or as a class for expanded clones.

clone size: once
J gene: TRBJ2-6
V gene: TRBV11-3
D gene: -
CDR3 DNA: TGTGCCAGCAGCGCCCGCAGGGGTAGGGCCAACGTCCTGACTTTC
CDR3 protein: CASSARRGRANVLTF

clone size: -
J gene: TRBJ2-1
V gene: TRBV2
D gene: TRBD2
CDR3 DNA: TGTGCCAGCAGTGGAGGGACTAGCGGGGGAAGCTCCTACAATGAGCAGTTCTTC
CDR3 protein: CASSGGTSGGSSYNEQFF

clone size: -
J gene: TRBJ2-7
V gene: TRBV28
D gene: -
CDR3 DNA: TGTGCCAGCAGTACCTCACCGGGGCAGTACTTC
CDR3 protein: CASSTSPGQYF

clone size: few
J gene: TRBJ2-3
V gene: TRBV5-4
D gene: -
CDR3 DNA: TGTGCCAGCAGCCATAGCACAGATACGCAGTATTTT
CDR3 protein: CASSHSTDTQYF

clone size: -
J gene: TRBJ2-7
V gene: TRBV5-1
D gene: TRBD1
CDR3 DNA: TGCGCCAGCAGCCCAACAGGGGACTACGAGCAGTACTTC
CDR3 protein: CASSPTGDYEQYF

clone size: -
J gene: TRBJ1-5
V gene: TRBV19
D gene: -
CDR3 DNA: TGTGCCAGTAGGGAACAGGGTCGGGGACAGCCCCAGCATTTT
CDR3 protein: CASREQGRGQPQHF

clone size: -
J gene: TRBJ2-7
V gene: TRBV19
D gene: TRBD1
CDR3 DNA: TGTGCCAGCCAGGACAGGGGGCTCTACGAGCAGTACTTC
CDR3 protein: CASQDRGLYEQYF

clone size: -
J gene: TRBJ2-1
V gene: TRBV5-1
D gene: TRBD2
CDR3 DNA: TGCGCCAGCAGCTTGGGACTAGCGGGGGTTCTGGTTATAGATGAGCAGTTCTTC
CDR3 protein: CASSLGLAGVLVIDEQFF

clone size: once
J gene: TRBJ2-3
V gene: TRBV5-1
D gene: TRBD1
CDR3 DNA: TGCGCCAGCAGCTTGACAGGGGCAGATACGCAGTATTTT
CDR3 protein: CASSLTGADTQYF

clone size: -
J gene: TRBJ1-1
V gene: TRBV19
D gene: -
CDR3 DNA: TGTGCCAGTAGTTCTATCAGGGAAGTAGCTTTCTTT
CDR3 protein: CASSSIREVAFF

clone size: once
J gene: TRBJ2-3
V gene: TRBV19
D gene: -
CDR3 DNA: TGTGCCAGTAGTCGGACCAGGGTAGGCACAGATACGCAGTATTTT
CDR3 protein: CASSRTRVGTDTQYF

clone size: -
J gene: TRBJ2-2
V gene: TRBV7-2
D gene: TRBD1
CDR3 DNA: TGTGCCAGCAGCCCCACAGGGGGCAACACCGGGGAGCTGTTTTTT
CDR3 protein: CASSPTGGNTGELFF

clone size: -
J gene: TRBJ1-1
V gene: TRBV11-1
D gene: -
CDR3 DNA: TGTGCCAGCAGCCGAGACAGGAACACTGAAGCTTTCTTT
CDR3 protein: CASSRDRNTEAFF

clone size: once
J gene: TRBJ1-1
V gene: TRBV6-5
D gene: TRBD1
CDR3 DNA: TGTGCCAGCAGTTGGACAGGGTACACTGAAGCTTTCTTT
CDR3 protein: CASSWTGYTEAFF

clone size: -
J gene: TRBJ2-5
V gene: TRBV21-1
D gene: -
CDR3 DNA: TGTGCCAGCAGCAAAGGAGGGCGGACGGAAGAGACCCAGTACTTC
CDR3 protein: CASSKGGRTEETQYF

clone size: -
J gene: TRBJ2-3
V gene: TRBV19
D gene: -
CDR3 DNA: TGTGCCAGTAGCGGGGAGCACACAGATACGCAGTGTTTT
CDR3 protein: CASSGEHTDTQCF

clone size: -
J gene: TRBJ2-7
V gene: TRBV7-9
D gene: -
CDR3 DNA: TGTGCCAGCAGCCTCAGGGCTTACCTACTCTCCTACGAGCAGTACTTC
CDR3 protein: CASSLRAYLLSYEQYF

clone size: -
J gene: TRBJ1-1
V gene: TRBV27
D gene: -
CDR3 DNA: TGTGCCAGCAAATTTGCCGGGATCCTCAACACTGAAGCTTTCTTT
CDR3 protein: CASKFAGILNTEAFF

clone size: few
J gene: TRBJ1-1
V gene: TRBV10-1
D gene: TRBD1
CDR3 DNA: TGCGCCAGCAGTGAGCTGACAGGGGAGAACACTGAAGCTTTCTTT
CDR3 protein: CASSELTGENTEAFF

clone size: -
J gene: TRBJ2-1
V gene: TRBV2
D gene: -
CDR3 DNA: TGTGCCAGCAGGGCGGGGAGCGGATCCTCCTACAATGAGCAGTTCTTC
CDR3 protein: CASRAGSGSSYNEQFF

clone size: -
J gene: TRBJ2-6
V gene: TRBV29-1
D gene: TRBD1
CDR3 DNA: TGCAGCGTCGGACAGGGGACCTCTGGGGCCAACGTCCTGACTTTC
CDR3 protein: CSVGQGTSGANVLTF

clone size: few
J gene: TRBJ2-3
V gene: TRBV7-9
D gene: TRBD2
CDR3 DNA: TGTGCCAGCAGCCAACGACTAGCGGGGGGGCCTAGAGATACGCAGTATTTT
CDR3 protein: CASSQRLAGGPRDTQYF

clone size: -
J gene: TRBJ1-2
V gene: TRBV19
D gene: -
CDR3 DNA: TGTGCCAGTAGTGCGGAGCTAGGAGAAAGGGGCTACACCTTC
CDR3 protein: CASSAELGERGYTF

clone size: -
J gene: TRBJ1-1
V gene: TRBV27
D gene: TRBD1
CDR3 DNA: TGTGCCAGCCATCCCATAGACAGGGGAGAAGCTTTCTTT
CDR3 protein: CASHPIDRGEAFF

clone size: -
J gene: TRBJ2-6
V gene: TRBV25-1
D gene: TRBD1
CDR3 DNA: TGTGCCAGCAGTGACCCCGGACAGGGACTCGCTGGGGCCAACGTCCTGACTTTC
CDR3 protein: CASSDPGQGLAGANVLTF

clone size: -
J gene: TRBJ1-1
V gene: TRBV11-3
D gene: -
CDR3 DNA: TGTGCCAGCAGCTCCCGGGACACCGGTGAAGCTTTCTTT
CDR3 protein: CASSSRDTGEAFF

clone size: -
J gene: TRBJ1-2
V gene: TRBV14
D gene: TRBD1
CDR3 DNA: TGTGCCAGCAGCGTACAGGGGACGGGCTACACCTTC
CDR3 protein: CASSVQGTGYTF

clone size: -
J gene: TRBJ1-3
V gene: TRBV7-6
D gene: -
CDR3 DNA: TGTGCCAGCAGTCCAGGGCCCGGGAGATCTGGAAACACCATATATTTT
CDR3 protein: CASSPGPGRSGNTIYF

clone size: -
J gene: TRBJ1-1
V gene: TRBV27
D gene: -
CDR3 DNA: TGTGCCAGCAGTTTTGAAGGTGGCGGCTATGAAGCTTTCTTT
CDR3 protein: CASSFEGGGYEAFF

clone size: -
J gene: TRBJ1-2
V gene: TRBV9
D gene: -
CDR3 DNA: TGTGCCAGCAGCTTAACCAGGGAAAACTATGGCTACACCTTC
CDR3 protein: CASSLTRENYGYTF

clone size: -
J gene: TRBJ2-7
V gene: TRBV6-5
D gene: TRBD1
CDR3 DNA: TGTGCCAGCAGTCGACAGGGCTACGAGCAGTACTTC
CDR3 protein: CASSRQGYEQYF

clone size: -
J gene: TRBJ2-5
V gene: TRBV11-2
D gene: TRBD2
CDR3 DNA: TGTGCCAGCAGCTTATTAGCGGGGTCGGAGACCCAGTACTTC
CDR3 protein: CASSLLAGSETQYF

clone size: -
J gene: TRBJ1-5
V gene: TRBV6-2/TRBV6-3
D gene: TRBD1
CDR3 DNA: TGTGCCAGCAGTTACCACCAAGGACAGGGTGTTAATAATCAGCCCCAGCATTTT
CDR3 protein: CASSYHQGQGVNNQPQHF

clone size: -
J gene: TRBJ1-5
V gene: TRBV4-1
D gene: TRBD1
CDR3 DNA: TGCGCCAGCAGCCAGACGGGGACAGGCCTAAATCAGCCCCAGCATTTT
CDR3 protein: CASSQTGTGLNQPQHF

clone size: -
J gene: TRBJ1-4
V gene: TRBV19
D gene: -
CDR3 DNA: TGTGCCAGTAGTCACAGGGATCTTCGTGAAAAACTGTTTTTT
CDR3 protein: CASSHRDLREKLFF

clone size: -
J gene: TRBJ2-7
V gene: TRBV5-4
D gene: TRBD1
CDR3 DNA: TGTGCCAGCAGCTCCCCCGGGACAGGGGACGAGCAGTACTTC
CDR3 protein: CASSSPGTGDEQYF

clone size: -
J gene: TRBJ2-1
V gene: TRBV27
D gene: TRBD2
CDR3 DNA: TGTGCCAGCAGTCTGGAACAAGCGGGAACTGAGCAGTTCTTC
CDR3 protein: CASSLEQAGTEQFF

clone size: once
J gene: TRBJ2-1
V gene: TRBV7-9
D gene: -
CDR3 DNA: TGTGCCAGCAGCTTGAATGGGCCCTACAATGAGCAGTTCTTC
CDR3 protein: CASSLNGPYNEQFF

clone size: -
J gene: TRBJ2-7
V gene: TRBV10-1
D gene: -
CDR3 DNA: TGCGCCAGCAGTGAGGTGGACAGACCCTACGAGCAGTACTTC
CDR3 protein: CASSEVDRPYEQYF

clone size: -
J gene: TRBJ1-4
V gene: TRBV5-5
D gene: -
CDR3 DNA: TGTGCCAGCAGCCTTGGGGGCAGGGCTTATGAAAAACTGTTTTTT
CDR3 protein: CASSLGGRAYEKLFF

clone size: few
J gene: TRBJ2-2
V gene: TRBV7-2
D gene: -
CDR3 DNA: TGTGCCAGCAGCCCCCTCCGAGGAGGGAGCCCCGGGGAGCTGTTTTTT
CDR3 protein: CASSPLRGGSPGELFF

clone size: -
J gene: TRBJ2-3
V gene: TRBV4-1
D gene: TRBD2
CDR3 DNA: TGCGCCAGCAGCCCCATAGCGGGGGCGATTAGCACAGATACGCAGTATTTT
CDR3 protein: CASSPIAGAISTDTQYF

clone size: -
J gene: TRBJ2-3
V gene: TRBV3-1/TRBV3-2
D gene: -
CDR3 DNA: TGTGCCAGCAGCCAAGGGACAGTCCCCACCGGAGATACGCAGTATTTT
CDR3 protein: CASSQGTVPTGDTQYF

clone size: -
J gene: TRBJ2-7
V gene: TRBV28
D gene: TRBD1
CDR3 DNA: TGTGCCAGCAGTTTGGTCGGACAGGGCTCCTACGAGCAGTACTTC
CDR3 protein: CASSLVGQGSYEQYF

clone size: -
J gene: TRBJ2-1
V gene: TRBV7-2
D gene: TRBD2
CDR3 DNA: TGTGCCAGCAGCTTAGGAGGAGGGCTAGCGGGAGGGCATGAGCAGTTCTTC
CDR3 protein: CASSLGGGLAGGHEQFF

clone size: -
J gene: TRBJ2-3
V gene: TRBV4-1
D gene: TRBD1
CDR3 DNA: TGCGCCAGCAGCCGGGACAGGGGACTCACAGATACGCAGTATTTT
CDR3 protein: CASSRDRGLTDTQYF

clone size: -
J gene: TRBJ2-7
V gene: TRBV11-2
D gene: TRBD1
CDR3 DNA: TGTGCCAGCAGCCCGGACAGGGCAGGCGAGCAGTACTTC
CDR3 protein: CASSPDRAGEQYF

clone size: -
J gene: TRBJ1-4
V gene: TRBV3-1/TRBV3-2
D gene: -
CDR3 DNA: TGTGCCAGCAGCCCCTCACTATCCCCCTTGGGAACTAATGAAAAACTGTTTTTT
CDR3 protein: CASSPSLSPLGTNEKLFF

clone size: -
J gene: TRBJ2-2
V gene: TRBV6-5
D gene: TRBD1
CDR3 DNA: TGTGCCAGCGGATTGATGCAGGGGGCGGATGGGGAGCTGTTTTTT
CDR3 protein: CASGLMQGADGELFF